Reported below is one T cell receptor (beta chain). Antigen: not known. TRB cDNA was prepared as libraries by UMI-labeled 5' RACE. TCRdb re-called the 5' RACE reads, yielding one record per CDR3 amino acid sequence without DNA. In total, the table holds 130,000 to 150,000 distinct CDR3 sequences. The data derive from a study of CXCR3-negative and CXCR3-positive naive CD8 T cells. Whole-study results and caveats: Naive CXCR3-positive cells had TRB CDR3s more hydrophobic than those of CXCR3-negative naive cells.

The source is a human donor in good health. Some clones in this sample may be carry-over from other donors' samples. The sample consisted of naive CXCR3+ CD8+ T cells from blood. The subset was: CD45RO-CCR7+CD27+CD95- naive CD8+ T cells expressing CXCR3 (TNR3+).

The CDR3 sequence: CASSYRGFGTASYEQYF. The V gene is TRBV6-2 or TRBV6-3, the J gene TRBJ2-7; TCRdb returns TRBD2, unconfirmable since there is no DNA. CDR3 length equals 17 residues. Germline-derived CDR1 and CDR2 are MNHEY and SVGEGT.